These T cell receptor beta chains were read from a single sample in a study of OX40 agonist ivuxolimab in advanced cancers. The method was immunoSEQ multiplex PCR; TCRdb's version includes in-frame clones alone and lacks a portion of them. The sample records 65,000 to 70,000 clones, approximately 90% being singletons. The starting material was CD4+ or CD8+ T cells sorted from blood, obtained in a trial of the OX40 agonist ivuxolimab. Receptor source: an adult with an advanced solid tumor such as melanoma, head and neck, liver or kidney cancer. Both conserved end residues are part of each CDR3. The D gene is left open where the match is weak. Size tells how often a clone was seen (once, few, many) or the class of an expanded clone, and some rows leave it out.

>TRBJ2-7|TRBV7-6|once|.
TGTGCCAGCAGCTTAGAGGAAGGTTCCTACGAGCAGTACTTC
CASSLEEGSYEQYF
>TRBJ2-3|TRBV11-2|.|TRBD2
TGTGCCAGCAGCTCGGGACTAGCGGGAGCGCGTGATACGCAGTATTTT
CASSSGLAGARDTQYF
>TRBJ2-7|TRBV9|.|.
TGTGCCAGCAGCGTAGAGGACAACTACGAGCAGTACTTC
CASSVEDNYEQYF
>TRBJ2-1|TRBV5-4|.|TRBD2
TGTGCCAGCAAAGCGGGAAATACCTACAATGAGCAGTTCTTC
CASKAGNTYNEQFF
>TRBJ1-5|TRBV18|.|TRBD1
TGTGCCAGCTCACCAAACAGGGGTGACAATCAGCCCCAGCATTTT
CASSPNRGDNQPQHF
>TRBJ2-7|TRBV7-9|.|TRBD1
TGTGCCAGCAGCTACCGGGACAGGGGGCTTGAGCAGTACTTC
CASSYRDRGLEQYF
>TRBJ1-1|TRBV5-1|.|.
TGCGCCAGCAGCTTAGCGGGGGGCGGCACTGAAGCTTTCTTT
CASSLAGGGTEAFF
>TRBJ2-3|TRBV5-4|once|.
TGTGCCAGCAGCTTGAACGGGGCATACACAGATACGCAGTATTTT
CASSLNGAYTDTQYF
>TRBJ2-5|TRBV9|.|.
TGTGCCAGCAGCGTCGGAGCAACGCCTTTCGAGGAGACCCAGTACTTC
CASSVGATPFEETQYF
>TRBJ2-1|TRBV23-1|.|TRBD2
TGCGCCAGCAGTCAATCCGCGATAATTAGCGGGATCCGGGAGACCAATGAGCAGTTCTTC
CASSQSAIISGIRETNEQFF
>TRBJ1-1|TRBV14|.|.
TGTGCCAGCAGCCAGACACAGGGGAACACTGAAGCTTTCTTT
CASSQTQGNTEAFF
>TRBJ2-3|TRBV11-2|.|.
TGTGCCAGCAGCCCACTAGATCTAGATACGCAGTATTTT
CASSPLDLDTQYF
>TRBJ2-1|TRBV28|.|TRBD1
TGTGCCAGCAGTTTATCGGGGGCGGGACAGGGGAATGAGCAGTTCTTC
CASSLSGAGQGNEQFF
>TRBJ2-5|TRBV4-1|few|TRBD2
TGCGCCAGCAGCCAAGGGACGGCGGGAGTGGTCCAAGAGACCCAGTACTTC
CASSQGTAGVVQETQYF
>TRBJ2-7|TRBV7-2|.|TRBD2
TGTGCCAGCAGCTTAGAGGGACTAGCGGGGGAGGGGGAGCAGTACTTC
CASSLEGLAGEGEQYF
>TRBJ1-1|TRBV18|medium-sized|.
TGTGCCAGCTCACAGGACGAGAACACTGAAGCTTTCTTT
CASSQDENTEAFF
>TRBJ2-5|TRBV6-1|.|.
TGTGCCAGCAGTGCTATGACAGGAGGAGAGACCCAGTACTTC
CASSAMTGGETQYF
>TRBJ2-3|TRBV9|.|.
TGTGCCAGCAGCGCCTTGGGACTCAGCACAGATACGCAGTATTTT
CASSALGLSTDTQYF
>TRBJ1-1|TRBV6-5|.|.
TGTGCCAGCACGCAGGGAATGAACACTGAAGCTTTCTTT
CASTQGMNTEAFF
>TRBJ1-5|TRBV6-5|.|TRBD1
TGTGCCAGCAGAGGGGACAGGGGCACGCATCAGCCCCAGCATTTT
CASRGDRGTHQPQHF
>TRBJ1-1|TRBV7-9|.|.
TGTGCCAGCAGCTACCCCAGGCAGAACACTGAAGCTTTCTTT
CASSYPRQNTEAFF
>TRBJ1-5|TRBV30|few|TRBD1
TGTGCCTGGAGTGGGACAGGCGATCAGCCCCAGCATTTT
CAWSGTGDQPQHF
>TRBJ1-1|TRBV30|few|.
TGTGCCTGGAGTGTCAACAGTGGGGTCACTGAAGCTTTCTTT
CAWSVNSGVTEAFF
>TRBJ2-7|TRBV5-1|.|.
TGCGCCAGCAGCGAAGGGTGGGGGGCCTACGAGCAGTACTTC
CASSEGWGAYEQYF
>TRBJ1-1|TRBV10-3|.|.
TGTGCCATCAGTGAGTCGGGTGAGATTGAAGCTTTCTTT
CAISESGEIEAFF
>TRBJ2-2|TRBV27|.|.
TGTGCCAGCAGTTTAGACACCGGGGAGCTGTTTTTT
CASSLDTGELFF
>TRBJ1-1|TRBV7-3|.|.
TGTGCCAGCAGCTTAATGGGGGGTGCTGAAGCTTTCTTT
CASSLMGGAEAFF
>TRBJ1-5|TRBV29-1|.|TRBD1
TGCAGCGTTTCTGGAGGACAGGGGGGCAATCAGCCCCAGCATTTT
CSVSGGQGGNQPQHF
>TRBJ1-4|TRBV7-9|.|TRBD1
TGTGCCAGCACTCTAGGGTCGGGACAGAGGAATGAAAAACTGTTTTTT
CASTLGSGQRNEKLFF
>TRBJ1-1|TRBV10-3|.|.
TGTGCCATCAGCCAACAGGTGACGAACACTGAAGCTTTCTTT
CAISQQVTNTEAFF
>TRBJ2-7|TRBV28|.|TRBD2
TGTGCCAGTGGGGGGGCGGGGGGGCCGTATCCCTACGAGCAGTACTTC
CASGGAGGPYPYEQYF
>TRBJ1-5|TRBV7-2|.|TRBD1
TGTGCCAGCAGCTTAGGAGGAACAGGGGGCTTGAATCAGCCCCAGCATTTT
CASSLGGTGGLNQPQHF
>TRBJ2-1|TRBV30|.|TRBD1
TGTGCCTGGAGTGGCGGACAGGGAACCTACAATGAGCAGTTCTTC
CAWSGGQGTYNEQFF
>TRBJ2-1|TRBV14|.|.
TGTGCCAGCAGCCAAGGGTGGAATGAGCAGTTCTTC
CASSQGWNEQFF
>TRBJ2-2|TRBV27|.|.
TGTGCCAGCAGTTGGCGCGGGAGGACAGGGGTAACCGGGGAGCTGTTTTTT
CASSWRGRTGVTGELFF
>TRBJ2-2|TRBV6-1|.|.
TGTGCCAGCAGTCTGCGAGGTACCGGGGAGCTGTTTTTT
CASSLRGTGELFF
>TRBJ2-1|TRBV19|.|TRBD1
TGTGCCAATCAGGACAGGGGCTACTACAATGAGCAGTTCTTC
CANQDRGYYNEQFF
>TRBJ2-3|TRBV2|once|TRBD1
TGTGCCAGCAAACCCCGGGACAGGGGGACAGATACGCAGTATTTT
CASKPRDRGTDTQYF
>TRBJ1-1|TRBV6-6|.|.
TGTGCCAGCAGTTACTCGATGGGCACTGAAGCTTTCTTT
CASSYSMGTEAFF
>TRBJ2-2|TRBV5-8|.|.
TGTGCCAGCAGCCTACAAGGGAGGAACACCGGGGAGCTGTTTTTT
CASSLQGRNTGELFF
>TRBJ1-4|TRBV5-1|.|.
TGCGCCAGCAGCTTCGGAGGTGCTGATGAAAAACTGTTTTTT
CASSFGGADEKLFF
>TRBJ2-1|TRBV9|.|TRBD1
TGTGCCAGCAGCGTCCGGGACAGGGAAGGTCAGTTCTTC
CASSVRDREGQFF
>TRBJ1-1|TRBV28|.|TRBD1
TGTGCCAGCAGAACGGGACAGGGCGCTGAAGCTTTCTTT
CASRTGQGAEAFF
>TRBJ2-7|TRBV28|.|.
TGTGCCAGCAGTTTAAGGGGGATGTTCAACGAGCAGTACTTC
CASSLRGMFNEQYF
>TRBJ1-4|TRBV4-2|.|TRBD1
TGTGCCAGCAGCCAGGGGGGGGTGACAGGGTTGAAGGAAAAACTGTTTTTT
CASSQGGVTGLKEKLFF